This T cell receptor (beta chain) was identified during a study of OX40 agonist ivuxolimab in advanced cancers. Here immunoSEQ multiplex PCR was the method, and the copy in TCRdb shows in-frame clones only, minus some. Among 55,000 to 85,000 clones listed, around 80% were seen once. The CDR3 covers 15 residues. Germline V CDR1 and CDR2: MNHEY, SMNVEV (reference sequence). Trimming removed 2 bases from V and 4 bases from J; junction bases left unmatched: 7. The sequence came from an adult with an advanced solid tumor such as melanoma, head and neck, liver or kidney cancer. This chain links TRBV27 with TRBJ1-1; 7 bases are a match to TRBD1. The source was CD4+ or CD8+ T cells sorted from blood, collected in a trial of the OX40 agonist ivuxolimab. This chain's CDR3 is CASSLGRGLGTEAFF. CDR3 coding DNA: TGTGCCAGCAGTTTAGGAAGGGGGCTAGGCACTGAAGCTTTCTTT.